Listed here are 9 T cell receptor beta chains from one sample, sequenced in a study of blood T cell repertoires in COVID-19. Measured with immunoSEQ multiplex PCR; TCRdb has only the in-frame clones, and not every one. The sample gives around 81,000 clones, 88% of which show up once; approximately 4.4% is in the top ten. The specimen was peripheral blood. These receptors were taken from a woman older than 75 with acute or convalescent COVID-19.

This chain connects TRBV6-6 to TRBJ1-5, with TRBD1 as a possible D gene (5 bases). Germline loops: CDR1 MNHNY, CDR2 SVGAGI (reference sequence). The CDR3 spans 15 residues. V was cut by 0 bases and J by 2 bases, with 8 bases left in between. CDR3 sequence: CASSYSGGRNQPQHF. CDR3 sequence (DNA): TGTGCCAGCAGTTACTCCGGGGGACGCAATCAGCCCCAGCATTTT.

The chain has TRBV6-1 and TRBJ1-5; TRBD1 agrees at 9 bases. V gave up 3 bases and J gave up 5 bases; unmatched junction bases: 5. This CDR3 is built from 15 residues. Germline V CDR1 and CDR2: MNHNS, SASEGT. The CDR3 region is CASSDRRTGDQPQHF. The CDR3, as DNA: TGTGCCAGCAGTGATCGTAGGACAGGGGATCAGCCCCAGCATTTT.

The V call is TRBV28, the J call TRBJ2-1; TRBD2 matches at 10 bases. Germline V gives CDR1 MDHEN, CDR2 SYDVKM. CDR3 length: 16 amino acids. With 6 bases clipped from V and 5 bases from J, the junction kept 10 bases outside the gene matches. Written as DNA, the CDR3 is TGTGCCAGCAGAGTTCCCGGGACTAGCGCGCACAATGAGCAGTTCTTC. It encodes CASRVPGTSAHNEQFF.

V is TRBV12-5 and J is TRBJ2-2; a weak D match, TRBD1 (6 bases). CDR3 size: 16 residues. With 0 bases removed from V and 3 bases from J, the gap between germline ends came to 11 bases. In germline, CDR1 is LGHNT, CDR2 FRNRAP. The CDR3, as DNA: TGTGCTAGTGGTTTGGTACAGGGACCCCACACCGGGGAGCTGTTTTTT. Its translation: CASGLVQGPHTGELFF.

The chain is built from TRBV6-6 and TRBJ1-4; D remains ambiguous. CDR3 size: 12 residues. The germline CDR1 and CDR2 sequences are MNHNY and SVGAGI (reference sequence). Trimming shortened V by 6 bases and J by 8 bases, and 10 bases separated the two germline ends. CDR3 nucleotides: TGTGCCAGCAGGCTGCCCGGGGAAAAACTGTTTTTT. It codes for CASRLPGEKLFF.

The rearrangement joins TRBV30 to TRBJ2-4, with D uncertain. This CDR3 spans 14 amino acids. The germline V and J ends were trimmed by 2 bases and 0 bases, with 8 bases remaining between them. CDR1 and CDR2 from the germline V gene are GTSNPN and SVGIG (reference sequence). As DNA, the CDR3 is TGTGCCTGGAGTCTAGGTGGAGCCAAAAACATTCAGTACTTC. Translated: CAWSLGGAKNIQYF.

There are a few counts of this clone. This chain joins TRBV6-5 and TRBJ2-2; weak D call: TRBD1 (5 bases). CDR1 MNHEY and CDR2 SVGAGI come from the germline V gene. With 5 bases removed from V and 5 bases from J, the gap between germline ends came to 9 bases. The CDR3 is 13 residues long. CDR3 coding DNA: TGTGCCAGCAGTATCAGGGATACCGGGGAGCTGTTTTTT. As protein: CASSIRDTGELFF.

Only one count was recorded for this clone. The chain carries TRBV3-1 (or the pseudogene TRBV3-2) and TRBJ1-1; D is perhaps TRBD1 (6 bases). V was shortened by 3 bases and J by 4 bases, with 12 bases between the two germline ends. Germline V gives CDR1 LGHDT, CDR2 YNNKEL (reference sequence). The CDR3 is made up of 14 amino acids. The CDR3 protein is CASSHRGSATEAFF. The CDR3 region has the DNA TGTGCCAGCAGCCACAGGGGCTCTGCCACTGAAGCTTTCTTT.

The chain recombines TRBV10-3 with TRBJ1-1; a weak D match, TRBD1 (6 bases). Germline V lookup: CDR1 ENHRY, CDR2 SYGVKD. Trimming took off 2 bases at V and 7 bases at J, with 11 bases between the two ends. The CDR3 has 13 amino acids. CDR3 nucleotides: TGTGCCATCAGTGAGGGGCAGGGGATTGAAGCTTTCTTT. Protein: CAISEGQGIEAFF.